This T cell receptor beta chain was recorded in a study of early T cells in non-severe SARS-CoV-2 infection. Turning to the study itself: Sequencing was performed on bulk RNA from unsorted whole blood, leaving chains unpaired.

Findings and limits, study-wide: The study's VDJdb matching favored anti-spike CD8 responses and missed private and CD4 specificities.

The germline CDR1 and CDR2 sequences are PRHDT and FYEKMQ (reference sequence). V lost 5 bases and J lost 8; bases outside the gene matches: 14. The CDR3 extends over 16 amino acids. For this clonotype: No antigen is known for it.

TCRdb itself ran the 5' RACE reads through MiXCR, one entry per CDR3 protein. The data hold roughly 57,000 distinct CDR3 sequences, with 12% observed a single time. This sequence joins TRBV13 and TRBJ2-1; 8 bases line up with TRBD1. The sequencing here drew on whole blood, taken at baseline. This TCR derives from an adult who was a healthcare worker with PCR-confirmed SARS-CoV-2 infection or an uninfected control (not recorded which). Here the CDR3 reads CASSIPNRGQGYEQFF. The CDR3 DNA follows: TGTGCCAGCAGCATACCCAACCGCGGACAGGGATATGAGCAGTTCTTC.